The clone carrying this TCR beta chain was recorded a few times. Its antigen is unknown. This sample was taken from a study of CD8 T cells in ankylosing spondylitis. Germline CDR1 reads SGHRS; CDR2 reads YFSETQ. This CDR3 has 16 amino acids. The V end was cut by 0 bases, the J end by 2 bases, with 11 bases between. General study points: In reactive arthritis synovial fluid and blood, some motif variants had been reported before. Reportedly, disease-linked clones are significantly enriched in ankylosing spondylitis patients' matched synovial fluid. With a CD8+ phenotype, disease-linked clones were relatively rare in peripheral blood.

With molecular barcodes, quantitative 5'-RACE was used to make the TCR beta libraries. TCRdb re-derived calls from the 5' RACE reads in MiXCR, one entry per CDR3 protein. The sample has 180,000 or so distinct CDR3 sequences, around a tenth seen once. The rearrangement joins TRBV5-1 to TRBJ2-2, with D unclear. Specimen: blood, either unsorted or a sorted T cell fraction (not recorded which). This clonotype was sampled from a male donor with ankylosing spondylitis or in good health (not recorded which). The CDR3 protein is CASSLGTVGNTGELFF. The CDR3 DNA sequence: TGCGCCAGCAGCTTGGGTACGGTGGGCAACACCGGGGAGCTGTTTTTT.